A single sample gave rise to the 23 T cell receptor beta chains below, sequenced in a study of T cell responses to AZD1222 COVID-19 vaccine. Data came from immunoSEQ multiplex PCR; TCRdb stores just in-frame clones and leaves some out. Here the sample spans roughly 150,000 clones, around 87% being singletons. Source: peripheral blood, taken on day 0 of AZD1222 vaccination. The source is an adult in good health.

The chain joins TRBV27 to TRBJ1-2, with TRBD1 identical over 9 bases. V lost 0 bases to trimming and J lost 4 bases; unmatched junction nucleotides: 0. The length of the CDR3 is 14 residues. Germline-derived CDR1 and CDR2 are MNHEY and SMNVEV (reference sequence). CDR3 sequence: CASSLSGQGYGYTF. CDR3 nucleotide sequence: TGTGCCAGCAGTTTATCGGGACAGGGCTATGGCTACACCTTC.

This rearrangement joins TRBV5-6 to TRBJ1-1; 9 nucleotides line up with TRBD1. The CDR3 loop spans 16 amino acids. Germline trimming cut 4 bases from V and 0 bases from J; bases unmatched to any gene: 7. The germline V gene has CDR1 SGHDT and CDR2 YYEEEE. CDR3: CASSPRDREMNTEAFF. CDR3 nucleotide sequence: TGTGCCAGCAGCCCCCGGGACAGGGAAATGAACACTGAAGCTTTCTTT.

The CDR3 protein is CASSWTGQETQYF. DNA for the CDR3: TGTGCCAGCAGTTGGACAGGGCAAGAGACCCAGTACTTC. The chain has TRBV12-3 or TRBV12-4 and TRBJ2-5; 8 bases align to TRBD1. V was pared by 4 bases and J by 2 bases, with 0 bases of the junction left unmatched. The CDR3 has 13 residues.

The CDR3 sequence is CASSGGQGSGANVLTF. In DNA form, the CDR3 reads TGTGCCAGCAGCGGGGGTCAGGGGTCTGGGGCCAACGTCCTGACTTTC. The chain uses TRBV7-3 and TRBJ2-6; possible D gene TRBD1, 6 bases. The CDR3 is made up of 16 amino acids. Trimming removed 5 bases from V and 1 base from J, with 12 bases in between. Germline V gene lookup returns CDR1 SGHTA and CDR2 FQGTGA.

This clone appeared a few times. The chain is built from TRBV2 and TRBJ1-6, with D perhaps TRBD1 (6 bases). This CDR3 contains 14 residues. Trimming pared 5 bases from V and 5 bases from J, leaving 10 bases between. Germline V lookup: CDR1 SNHLY, CDR2 FYNNEI. As DNA, the CDR3 is TGTGCCAGCAGTAAGGACAGTAATAATTCACCCCTCCACTTT. It encodes CASSKDSNNSPLHF.

This clone was found once. The chain employs TRBV11-1 and TRBJ2-1; 9 bases line up with TRBD2. CDR3 length equals 15 residues. V was pared by 5 bases and J by 1 base, with 3 bases of the junction left unmatched. Germline lookup yields CDR1 SGHAT and CDR2 FQDESV (reference sequence). Written as DNA, the CDR3 is TGTGCCAGCAGCCCGGGACTAGCTTCCTACAATGAGCAGTTCTTC. Translation gives CASSPGLASYNEQFF.

The J gene is TRBJ1-2, the V gene TRBV2; tentatively, D is TRBD1 (5 bases). This CDR3 is built from 15 residues. Germline loops: CDR1 SNHLY, CDR2 FYNNEI. The ends were cut back, 4 bases at V and 0 bases at J, with 12 bases in the middle. Here the CDR3 DNA reads TGTGCCAGCAGTGTCGGTGGGGGAGCTAACTATGGCTACACCTTC. Translating it yields CASSVGGGANYGYTF.

The genes are TRBV3-1 (or the pseudogene TRBV3-2) and TRBJ1-2; no definite D call. This CDR3 comprises 12 residues. With 3 bases removed from V and 8 bases from J, the gap between germline ends came to 10 bases. Per germline, CDR1 LGHDT and CDR2 YNNKEL (reference sequence). In DNA, the CDR3 is TGTGCCAGCAGCCAGGTGGGCATAGGCTACACCTTC. This sequence encodes CASSQVGIGYTF.

The chain uses TRBV5-1 and TRBJ1-2; unclear D gene. The germline V gene has CDR1 SGHRS and CDR2 YFSETQ. The CDR3 is made up of 13 amino acids. The V and J ends lost 0 bases and 5 bases respectively, with 8 bases between them. CDR3 coding DNA: TGCGCCAGCAGCTTGGTGGGAGTTTATGGCTACACCTTC. It encodes CASSLVGVYGYTF.

The chain uses TRBV11-2 and TRBJ2-7; D ambiguous. Germline values: CDR1 SGHAT, CDR2 FQNNGV. Trimming cost V 6 bases and J 1 base, with 10 bases left between them. The CDR3 spans 13 residues. The CDR3 sequence: CASSGQLSYEQYF. CDR3 coding DNA: TGTGCCAGCAGTGGGCAACTATCCTACGAGCAGTACTTC.

The chain uses TRBV13 and TRBJ2-7; 7 bases align to TRBD1. The CDR3 has 14 residues. Losses at the gene ends were 5 bases for V and 4 bases for J; bases not matched to a gene: 8. CDR1 and CDR2 (germline): PRHDT, FYEKMQ (reference sequence). The CDR3 reads CASSTGQSFYEQYF. CDR3 in DNA: TGTGCCAGCAGCACGGGACAGAGTTTTTACGAGCAGTACTTC.

The chain links TRBV10-3 to TRBJ1-2, with D tentatively TRBD1 (6 bases). Per the germline V gene, CDR1 is ENHRY and CDR2 is SYGVKD. Between the trimmed V and J ends, which lost 8 bases and 0 bases, there was a span of 13 bases. The CDR3 extends over 14 amino acids. The CDR3, as DNA: TGTGCCATCGGACGGACAGAGCCTAACTATGGCTACACCTTC. Translation gives CAIGRTEPNYGYTF.

V usage is TRBV19 and J usage is TRBJ1-3; no firm D call. The V end lost 5 bases, the J end lost 0 bases, and 17 bases lay between the germline ends. Per the germline V gene, CDR1 is LNHDA and CDR2 is SQIVND (reference sequence). This CDR3 is 17 amino acids long. CDR3 protein: CASSELFTTSSGNTIYF. Here the CDR3 DNA reads TGTGCCAGTAGTGAGCTATTCACTACCAGCTCTGGAAACACCATATATTTT.

This chain links TRBV11-2 with TRBJ1-2; maybe TRBD1 (6 bases). Between the trimmed V and J ends, which lost 6 bases and 0 bases, there was a span of 20 bases. Germline assignment: CDR1 SGHAT and CDR2 FQNNGV. The CDR3 contains 17 residues. This CDR3 reads CASRQTGSRGSNYGYTF. As DNA, the CDR3 is TGTGCCAGCAGACAGACAGGCAGCCGTGGGTCTAACTATGGCTACACCTTC.

This chain links TRBV5-1 with TRBJ1-4; weak D call: TRBD1 (5 bases). Germline V gene lookup returns CDR1 SGHRS and CDR2 YFSETQ. With 0 bases removed from V and 3 bases from J, the gap between germline ends came to 6 bases. The CDR3 runs to 14 residues. CDR3 DNA sequence: TGCGCCAGCAGCTTGGGGGACGCTAATGAAAAACTGTTTTTT. Its translation is CASSLGDANEKLFF.

This chain links TRBV12-3 or TRBV12-4 with TRBJ1-2, with no clear D. Trimming pared 5 bases from V and 0 bases from J, leaving 7 bases between. The CDR3 spans 13 residues. This CDR3 reads CASSSDSNYGYTF. CDR3 DNA sequence: TGTGCCAGCAGTAGTGATTCTAACTATGGCTACACCTTC.

The chain links TRBV7-6 to TRBJ2-1; 10 bases map to TRBD2. This CDR3 is 15 amino acids long. V shed 5 bases and J 10 bases; nucleotides not matched to a gene: 11. The V gene's germline CDR1 is SGHVS and CDR2 FNYEAQ. CDR3 in amino acids: CASSTNSGGPGEQFF. Here the CDR3 DNA reads TGTGCCAGCAGCACCAATAGCGGGGGGCCCGGGGAGCAGTTCTTC. Complete variable domain (other parts from reference TRBV7-6 and TRBJ2-1): GAGVSQSPRYKVTKRGQDVALRCDPISGHVSLYWYRQALGQGPEFLTYFNYEAQQDKSGLPNDRFSAERPEGSISTLTIQRTEQRDSAMYRCASSTNSGGPGEQFFGPGTRLTVL.

The chain links TRBV28 to TRBJ2-2; D is uncertain. CDR3 length: 14 residues. Germline loops: CDR1 MDHEN, CDR2 SYDVKM. V was pared by 7 bases and J by 2 bases, with 11 bases between. CDR3 sequence: CASKIRRNTGELFF. CDR3 DNA sequence: TGTGCCAGCAAGATACGCAGAAACACCGGGGAGCTGTTTTTT.

The V call is TRBV28, the J call TRBJ2-5; 9 nucleotides line up with TRBD2. In germline, CDR1 is MDHEN, CDR2 SYDVKM. V lost 3 bases, J lost 1 base, and 9 bases stayed unmatched. CDR3 length equals 17 residues. The CDR3 loop reads CASSFPSSGVFQETQYF. The CDR3, as DNA: TGTGCCAGCAGTTTTCCCTCTAGCGGGGTGTTCCAAGAGACCCAGTACTTC.

This chain uses TRBV10-3 with TRBJ2-5, with 7 bases aligning to TRBD1. V trimming: 5 bases; J trimming: 5 bases; junction bases outside the gene matches: 11. CDR3 length equals 15 residues. CDR1 ENHRY and CDR2 SYGVKD come from the germline V gene. The CDR3 DNA reads as TGTGCCATCAGTCCACACAGGGGCAGGGAGGAGACCCAGTACTTC. This gives the protein CAISPHRGREETQYF.

The chain couples TRBV6-5 to TRBJ2-7; D gene uncertain. Trimming took 0 bases from V and 3 from J, leaving 9 bases between them. CDR1 and CDR2 from the germline V gene are MNHEY and SVGAGI. CDR3 length equals 14 residues. The CDR3 protein is CASSYSELFYEQYF. The DNA of the CDR3 is TGTGCCAGCAGTTACTCGGAGCTGTTCTACGAGCAGTACTTC.

The gene calls are TRBV9 and TRBJ2-1, with D perhaps TRBD1 (5 bases). V was shortened by 0 bases and J by 6 bases, with 16 bases between the two germline ends. CDR1 is SGDLS, CDR2 YYNGEE, per germline. The CDR3 loop spans 16 amino acids. The CDR3 bases are TGTGCCAGCAGCGTAGAACAGGCCCCGACCCTCAATGAGCAGTTCTTC. Amino acids: CASSVEQAPTLNEQFF.

This rearrangement joins TRBV21-1 to TRBJ2-4; the table assigns TRBD1, which was not confirmed against the DNA. TRBV21-1 is recorded as a pseudogene. CDR3 length: 17 amino acids. CDR3 in amino acids: CASSKAPGDLGGNIQYF. The DNA for the CDR3 is TGTGCCAGCAGCAAAGCCCCCGGTGACCTAGGGGGAAACATTCAGTACTTC.